These 23 T cell receptor beta chains share one sample of origin, sequenced in a study of shared clonotypes between healthy human individuals. Only in-frame clones appear in the TCRdb table, and some are missing; sequencing was by immunoSEQ multiplex PCR. Of 2 million to 2.5 million clones in the sample, 85% to 95% were seen once. Sequenced sample: naive CD4+ T cells from PBMCs. The subset was: CD45RA+ positively selected. Every receptor here comes from a man aged 18 to 29 in good health. Some clones in this sample may be carry-over from other donors' samples.

This clone was found once. Other nucleotide sequences from this sample produce the same CDR3. This chain uses TRBV5-1 with TRBJ2-1; TRBD2 aligns across 10 bases. Germline-derived CDR1 and CDR2 are SGHRS and YFSETQ. The CDR3 is 15 residues long. With V trimmed by 0 bases and J by 6 bases, 3 bases remained unmatched. The CDR3 sequence is CASSLVSSGSNEQFF. The CDR3 bases are TGCGCCAGCAGCTTGGTGTCTAGCGGGAGCAATGAGCAGTTCTTC.

There are a few counts of this clone. Other DNA sequences in this sample translate to the same CDR3. The V and J genes are TRBV2 and TRBJ2-7; D perhaps matches TRBD2 (5 bases). Germline loops: CDR1 SNHLY, CDR2 FYNNEI. The V end was cut by 4 bases, the J end by 5 bases, with 6 bases between. The length of the CDR3 is 11 residues. The CDR3 region is CASSVGDEQYF. In DNA form, the CDR3 reads TGTGCCAGCAGTGTGGGAGACGAGCAGTACTTC.

This clone appeared once. The chain links TRBV25-1 to TRBJ2-7, with a possible D match to TRBD2 (5 bases). Germline CDR1 and CDR2: MGHDK and SYGVNS. This CDR3 spans 14 amino acids. V lost 4 bases and J 2 bases, leaving 12 bases between the germline ends. The CDR3 loop is CASSGGLTTYEQYF. As DNA, the CDR3 is TGTGCCAGCAGTGGCGGACTTACAACCTACGAGCAGTACTTC.

The chain carries TRBV28 and TRBJ2-7, with 8 nucleotides matching TRBD1. CDR3 size: 16 residues. CDR1 is MDHEN and CDR2 is SYDVKM in the germline V gene. The V segment lost 4 bases and the J segment 2 bases; nucleotides outside the gene matches: 10. DNA for the CDR3: TGTGCCAGCAGTTACACCCTTGACAGGGGAACCTACGAGCAGTACTTC. This translates into CASSYTLDRGTYEQYF.

This chain uses TRBV6-1 with TRBJ1-5; 8 nucleotides line up with TRBD1. With 6 bases clipped from V and 2 bases from J, the junction kept 3 bases outside the gene matches. From germline, CDR1 is MNHNS and CDR2 SASEGT. The CDR3 is 14 residues long. The CDR3 nucleotides are TGTGCCAGCAGGCCGGGACAGGGCAATCAGCCCCAGCATTTT. Translated, it gives CASRPGQGNQPQHF.

The chain links TRBV5-1 to TRBJ2-3, with 12 bases that match TRBD2. CDR3 length: 16 amino acids. CDR1 and CDR2 (germline): SGHRS, YFSETQ. With V trimmed by 0 bases and J by 4 bases, 3 bases remained unmatched. This CDR3 reads CASSLGLAGAADTQYF. The CDR3 nucleotides are TGCGCCAGCAGCTTGGGACTAGCGGGAGCGGCAGATACGCAGTATTTT.

The CDR3 DNA reads as TGTGCCAGCAGCTTACGCGGGAGTCCAATATACGAGCAGTACTTC. It translates to CASSLRGSPIYEQYF. The V gene is TRBV7-9, the J gene TRBJ2-7, with TRBD2 matching over 7 bases. The CDR3 consists of 15 residues. Looked up from germline, CDR1 is SEHNR and CDR2 is FQNEAQ (reference sequence). V lost 2 bases to trimming and J lost 4 bases; unmatched junction nucleotides: 8.

The V and J genes are TRBV5-1 and TRBJ2-7; a weak D match, TRBD1 (7 bases). CDR3 size: 16 residues. Germline CDR1 reads SGHRS; CDR2 reads YFSETQ. Trimming left V 4 bases short and J 1 base short, with 18 bases between. CDR3 amino acids: CASSTWGDSSSYEQYF. CDR3 coding DNA: TGCGCCAGCAGCACCTGGGGGGACAGCTCATCCTACGAGCAGTACTTC. The variable domain in full, completed from reference TRBV5-1 and TRBJ2-7, reads KAGVTQTPRYLIKTRGQQVTLSCSPISGHRSVSWYQQTPGQGLQFLFEYFSETQRNKGNFPGRFSGRQFSNSRSEMNVSTLELGDSALYLCASSTWGDSSSYEQYFGPGTRLTVT.

This sequence joins TRBV6-1 and TRBJ1-1, with a tentative D call TRBD1 (5 bases). Germline V gives CDR1 MNHNS, CDR2 SASEGT. The V gene lost 2 bases and the J gene lost 5 bases, with 12 bases spanning the gap. The CDR3 consists of 14 residues. The CDR3 region is CASSEFSGETEAFF. The CDR3 bases are TGTGCCAGCAGTGAATTTTCGGGGGAGACTGAAGCTTTCTTT.

This chain links TRBV27 with TRBJ2-7, with 7 bases identical to TRBD1. CDR1 MNHEY and CDR2 SMNVEV come from the germline V gene (reference sequence). The CDR3 is made up of 14 amino acids. V shed 8 bases, J shed 3 bases, and the junction held 10 bases outside the gene matches. The CDR3 protein is CASAGQATFYEQYF. In DNA form, the CDR3 reads TGTGCCAGCGCCGGACAGGCTACATTCTACGAGCAGTACTTC.

This chain links TRBV5-8 with TRBJ1-5; D remains unclear. The CDR3 runs to 17 residues. Trimming shortened V by 6 bases and J by 5 bases, and 24 bases separated the two germline ends. Germline V gives CDR1 SGHTS, CDR2 YDEGEE. The CDR3 sequence is CASKLPYGVDEDQPQHF. The CDR3 DNA reads as TGTGCCAGCAAACTCCCCTATGGGGTCGATGAGGATCAGCCCCAGCATTTT.

The V and J genes are TRBV28 and TRBJ2-7, with 8 positions matching TRBD1. Per the germline V gene, CDR1 is MDHEN and CDR2 is SYDVKM. This CDR3 region has 15 residues. Trimming took 3 bases from V and 7 from J; bases not matched to a gene: 11. The CDR3 protein is CASSFLVRGRGEQYF. The CDR3 DNA reads TGTGCCAGCAGTTTTCTTGTCAGGGGGCGAGGGGAGCAGTACTTC.

This chain joins TRBV7-9 and TRBJ2-3; 7 positions match TRBD1. The CDR3 length is 14 residues. The germline gives CDR1 SEHNR, CDR2 FQNEAQ (reference sequence). V lost 0 bases and J lost 6; bases outside the gene matches: 3. As DNA, the CDR3 is TGTGCCAGCAGCTTAGCGACAGGGAAGGATACGCAGTATTTT. It is translated as CASSLATGKDTQYF. The whole variable domain, remainder taken from reference TRBV7-9 and TRBJ2-3, is DTGVSQNPRHKITKRGQNVTFRCDPISEHNRLYWYRQTLGQGPEFLTYFQNEAQLEKSRLLSDRFSAERPKGSFSTLEIQRTEQGDSAMYLCASSLATGKDTQYFGPGTRLTVL.

The rearrangement uses TRBV7-2 and TRBJ1-1; D possibly corresponds to TRBD1 (5 bases). CDR1 SGHTA and CDR2 FQGNSA come from the germline V gene. CDR3 size: 13 residues. V was clipped by 7 bases and J by 7 bases, with 16 bases between them. DNA of the CDR3: TGTGCCAGCACTTCGACAGTAGGCGTTGAAGCTTTCTTT. As protein: CASTSTVGVEAFF.

The chain joins TRBV13 to TRBJ2-2; possible D gene TRBD1, 6 bases. Germline CDR1 and CDR2: PRHDT and FYEKMQ (reference sequence). The V gene lost 5 bases and the J gene lost 5 bases, with 18 bases spanning the gap. The CDR3 totals 16 residues. This chain's CDR3 is CASSPLRGLETGELFF. In DNA form, the CDR3 reads TGTGCCAGCAGCCCCTTAAGGGGGTTAGAGACCGGGGAGCTGTTTTTT.

This chain connects TRBV5-5 to TRBJ2-7, with 7 bases matching TRBD1. The CDR3 sequence is 14 residues long. The trim removed 5 bases at V and 0 bases at J, leaving 5 bases unmatched. Germline assignment: CDR1 SGHKS and CDR2 YYEKEE (reference sequence). Written as DNA, the CDR3 is TGTGCCAGCAGGGCGACAGGGAGCTCCTACGAGCAGTACTTC. Translating it yields CASRATGSSYEQYF.

This chain connects TRBV5-3 to TRBJ1-1; tentatively, D is TRBD1 (5 bases). TRBV5-3 is an open reading frame, and its role is uncertain. Trimming pared 8 bases from V and 4 bases from J, leaving 21 bases between. This CDR3 region has 15 residues. DNA of the CDR3: TGTGCCAGGATCAATGCAGGGTCTCGACCCACTGAAGCTTTCTTT. Protein product: CARINAGSRPTEAFF.

This chain uses TRBV5-4 with TRBJ2-7; 7 nucleotides align to TRBD2. V trimming: 0 bases; J trimming: 0 bases; junction bases outside the gene matches: 3. The V gene's germline CDR1 is SGHNT and CDR2 YYREEE (reference sequence). This CDR3 has 15 residues. The CDR3 nucleotides are TGTGCCAGCAGCTTGGAAAGCGGGGTCTCCTACGAGCAGTACTTC. It is translated as CASSLESGVSYEQYF.

The chain carries TRBV7-9 and TRBJ2-3, with no clear D. The V gene's germline CDR1 is SEHNR and CDR2 FQNEAQ (reference sequence). V dropped 2 bases and J dropped 0 bases, with 12 bases sitting between them. The CDR3 runs 16 residues. This CDR3 reads CASSLQSYSSTDTQYF. The CDR3 DNA reads as TGTGCCAGCAGCTTACAGTCCTATTCTAGCACAGATACGCAGTATTTT.

Concerning this clone: Different DNA sequences within this sample yield the same CDR3. The rearrangement links TRBV18 to TRBJ2-7; 9 bases map to TRBD1. The trim removed 3 bases at V and 6 bases at J, leaving 3 bases unmatched. The CDR3 totals 13 residues. Germline values: CDR1 KGHSH, CDR2 LQKENI. CDR3 sequence: CASSPGQGSEQYF. The CDR3 bases are TGTGCCAGCTCACCGGGACAGGGATCCGAGCAGTACTTC.

The V and J genes are TRBV18 and TRBJ1-4; tentatively, D is TRBD1 (5 bases). The CDR3 has 14 residues. Germline loops: CDR1 KGHSH, CDR2 LQKENI. V gave up 4 bases and J gave up 0 bases, with 6 bases separating them. The CDR3 sequence is CASSLGPTNEKLFF. CDR3 coding DNA: TGTGCCAGCTCACTGGGGCCAACTAATGAAAAACTGTTTTTT.

The gene calls are TRBV25-1 and TRBJ2-1; perhaps TRBD2 as D (5 bases). With 1 base removed from V and 4 bases from J, the gap between germline ends came to 8 bases. CDR3 size: 14 residues. From germline, CDR1 is MGHDK and CDR2 SYGVNS. This CDR3 reads CASSESKRYNEQFF. In nucleotides, the CDR3 is TGTGCCAGCAGTGAATCAAAGCGGTACAATGAGCAGTTCTTC.

The chain couples TRBV28 to TRBJ1-1; D is unresolved. V lost 3 bases to trimming and J lost 10 bases, with 12 bases between them. This CDR3 has 12 amino acids. From germline, CDR1 is MDHEN and CDR2 SYDVKM. CDR3 loop: CASSFPGGVAFF. The DNA of the CDR3 is TGTGCCAGCAGTTTCCCCGGCGGGGTAGCTTTCTTT.